These T cell receptor beta chains were read from a single sample in a study of identical twins. TCRdb fed the 5' RACE reads into MiXCR, producing one record per CDR3 protein. The sample lists approximately 350,000 distinct CDR3 sequences, 9% to 15% occurring once. The same data also went into a second study, on yellow fever vaccine responses in identical twins.

Sequenced sample: CD8+ T cells sorted from blood. These receptors all come from a woman between 18 and 29 years old in good health. Both conserved end residues are part of each CDR3. The D gene is left open where the match is weak. Only part of the rows carry a size: once, few, many, or a class if the clone is expanded.

CDR3nt	CDR3aa	v_gene	d_gene	abundance	j_gene
TGCAGCGTTGTACCCTCAGCGGGAGGGGGGTACGAGCAGTACTTC	CSVVPSAGGGYEQYF	TRBV29-1	TRBD2	few	TRBJ2-7
TGTGCCAGCAGCCCACTAATAGGCCTCGGTGTGGTTGGAGAGACCCAGTACTTC	CASSPLIGLGVVGETQYF	TRBV11-1	.	few	TRBJ2-5
TGCAGTGCTAGTGCACAGGGGAACACCGGGGAGCTGTTTTTT	CSASAQGNTGELFF	TRBV20-1	.	few	TRBJ2-2
TGTGCCAGCTCTGGACCCCCGAACTATGGCTACACCTTC	CASSGPPNYGYTF	TRBV9	.	.	TRBJ1-2
TGTGCCAGCAGTTACCCCGAAGACGGTAACACCGGGGAGCTGTTTTTT	CASSYPEDGNTGELFF	TRBV6-2/TRBV6-3	.	few	TRBJ2-2
TGTGCCACCAGCAGAGCTGGGGGGGGGGCCTCGGGTGAGCAGTTCTTC	CATSRAGGGASGEQFF	TRBV15	.	many	TRBJ2-1
TGTGCCAGCAGTTTTACCGGAATAGATACGCAGTATTTT	CASSFTGIDTQYF	TRBV12-3/TRBV12-4	.	many	TRBJ2-3
TGCAGTGCTAGAGATACTAGCGGGAGTGTCCGGGAGCTGTTTTTT	CSARDTSGSVRELFF	TRBV20-1	TRBD2	.	TRBJ2-2
TGTGCCAGCAGCGGGACCGGGACAGACTACTACGAGCAGTACTTC	CASSGTGTDYYEQYF	TRBV12-3/TRBV12-4	TRBD1	many	TRBJ2-7
TGCAGCGTTGAGACAGAAGCAAGGACTGGGGCCAACGTCCTGACTTTC	CSVETEARTGANVLTF	TRBV29-1	.	.	TRBJ2-6
TGTGCCAGCAGCTTAGCGAGTGTACAGCCCCAGCATTTT	CASSLASVQPQHF	TRBV7-9	.	few	TRBJ1-5
TGCAGTGCTAGGGGGGGACAGGCCCCAGCTAACTATGGCTACACCTTC	CSARGGQAPANYGYTF	TRBV20-1	TRBD1	many	TRBJ1-2
TGTGCCAGCAGTACCGAACGGACAATCGCGGGGCACAATGAGCAGTTCTTC	CASSTERTIAGHNEQFF	TRBV27	.	.	TRBJ2-1
TGTGCCAGCAGTTTAGTGCTTGGGGTGTACGAGCAGTACTTC	CASSLVLGVYEQYF	TRBV28	.	few	TRBJ2-7
TGTGCCAGCAGTTTCTACGGGCAACTCACCGGGGAGCTGTTTTTT	CASSFYGQLTGELFF	TRBV12-3/TRBV12-4	.	.	TRBJ2-2
TGTGCCAGCAGCTCACCATCTAGCTATGAGCAGTTCTTC	CASSSPSSYEQFF	TRBV7-9	.	few	TRBJ2-1
TGCGCCAGCAGCCTGGGACTAGCACCAGATACGCAGTATTTT	CASSLGLAPDTQYF	TRBV4-1	TRBD2	many	TRBJ2-3
TGCGCCAGCAGCCAAGAGGGCCCAGGTACCACAGATACGCAGTATTTT	CASSQEGPGTTDTQYF	TRBV4-1	.	few	TRBJ2-3
TGTGCCAGCAGAACCAAGGGACACAACACCGGGGAGCTGTTTTTT	CASRTKGHNTGELFF	TRBV7-9	.	once	TRBJ2-2
TGTGCCAGCAGTTTCTTCTCGCAGGGGGCTCGTGGCTACACCTTC	CASSFFSQGARGYTF	TRBV6-5	TRBD1	.	TRBJ1-2
TGTGCCAGCAGCTTAGGCTGGAGCGGGAGCTTGAATGAGCAGTTCTTC	CASSLGWSGSLNEQFF	TRBV7-9	TRBD2	.	TRBJ2-1
TGCAGCGTTGGGCCGGGGACAGGAGGCACAGATACGCAGTATTTT	CSVGPGTGGTDTQYF	TRBV29-1	TRBD1	many	TRBJ2-3
TGTGCCATCAGTGATGTCAGCGGGGGGTACTCCTACAATGAGCAGTTCTTC	CAISDVSGGYSYNEQFF	TRBV10-3	TRBD2	many	TRBJ2-1
TGTGCCAGCAGCTTATTAGCGGGAGAGGGTGACGAGCAGTTCTTC	CASSLLAGEGDEQFF	TRBV13	TRBD2	many	TRBJ2-1
TGTGCCAGCAGTGGCTCTGACAGGGGTATTTGGAGTGAAAAACTGTTTTTT	CASSGSDRGIWSEKLFF	TRBV6-1	TRBD1	.	TRBJ1-4
TGTGCCACCAGCAGAGGTGGGCTCGAAGCTTTCTTT	CATSRGGLEAFF	TRBV15	.	many	TRBJ1-1
TGTGCCAGCAGCCCCTGGTTAGCGGGAGAGGTCACCGGGGAGCTGTTTTTT	CASSPWLAGEVTGELFF	TRBV7-8	TRBD2	.	TRBJ2-2
TGTGCCAGCAGTTTTACTAGCGGGGAAGAGACCCAGTACTTC	CASSFTSGEETQYF	TRBV12-3/TRBV12-4	TRBD2	many	TRBJ2-5
TGTGCCAGCAGCCCCTCAACAGGGTTGCTGAAGATGGCCCAGTACTTC	CASSPSTGLLKMAQYF	TRBV5-6	.	.	TRBJ2-5
TGTGCCACCAGCAGGGGGTTAAATCAGCCCCAGCATTTT	CATSRGLNQPQHF	TRBV15	.	few	TRBJ1-5
TGTGCCAGCAGCGCAAGAGCGGGGGGGAGCACAGATACGCAGTATTTT	CASSARAGGSTDTQYF	TRBV11-3	TRBD2	few	TRBJ2-3
TGCGCCAGCAGTGGGGACAGGACCACCTACGAGCAGTACTTC	CASSGDRTTYEQYF	TRBV10-2	TRBD1	few	TRBJ2-7
TGCAGTGCTACCTTGACAGGGGAAGGAGGGGTGGATACGCAGTATTTT	CSATLTGEGGVDTQYF	TRBV20-1	TRBD1	few	TRBJ2-3
TGTGCCGTGGGACTAGCGGGAGGATCCTACAATGAGCAGTTCTTC	CAVGLAGGSYNEQFF	TRBV28	TRBD2	few	TRBJ2-1
TGTGCCAGCAGCTTAGAAGGTCAGGGGGCTCAGCCCCAGCATTTT	CASSLEGQGAQPQHF	TRBV7-6	TRBD1	.	TRBJ1-5
TGTGCCAGCGAGGGGGGGGGTGAGCAGTTCTTC	CASEGGGEQFF	TRBV9	.	few	TRBJ2-1
TGTGCCAGCAGCCAAGTGACTAGCGACAATGAGCAGTTCTTC	CASSQVTSDNEQFF	TRBV3-1	TRBD2	few	TRBJ2-1
TGTGCCAGCAGTGCGGTCGCAGGGGACAATCAGCCCCAGCATTTT	CASSAVAGDNQPQHF	TRBV6-4	.	few	TRBJ1-5
TGTGCCAGCAGCGAGGGACAGGGGGCTAACTACGAGCAGTACTTC	CASSEGQGANYEQYF	TRBV7-9	TRBD1	.	TRBJ2-7
TGTGCCAGCAGCCAAGATTTCCGTATGGAGCCCCAGCATTTT	CASSQDFRMEPQHF	TRBV3-1	.	.	TRBJ1-5
TGCAGCGTTGTTGGACTAGCGGGAGGTCTGAACGAGCAGTACTTC	CSVVGLAGGLNEQYF	TRBV29-1	TRBD2	few	TRBJ2-7